This T cell receptor (beta chain) was obtained from a study of blood T cell repertoires in COVID-19 (dated by TCRdb to the early 2020s). Background on the whole study: The collaborator samples originated in the United States, Italy and Spain and spanned the acute and convalescent phases of COVID-19. The prospective study material was composed of cDNA or gDNA derived from T cells, B-cell-depleted T cells, or PBMCs. The samples were drawn from the first 160 participants of the ongoing ImmuneRACE study and from 1,254 subjects provided by 6 global collaborators. Sample metadata almost always included a de-identified subject ID, COVID-19 status, age in years and sex. HLA class I and class II types, where available, came from metadata supplied by the sample provider rather than from assay-based typing. The repertoires were released in a freely available public database intended as a resource for research on the immune response to SARS-CoV-2. Deeply sampled blood TCRbeta repertoires from subjects exposed to, actively infected with, or recovered from COVID-19 were included in the dataset. Here is what the overall study found, with its caveats: The amount of clinical and demographic metadata varied by source and participant and was provided uncurated.

Collaborating institutions collected whole blood in K2EDTA tubes following their own protocols. For TCRbeta analysis, collaborators shipped samples in one of three forms: frozen whole blood, isolated PBMCs, or DNA extracted from either of those sample types. This clone has just a few counts. Its antigen is unknown. Base-call qualities are not available, and no considerably larger clone is one nucleotide away. CDR1 is given as SQVTM and CDR2 as ANQGSEA, both from the germline V gene. Spanning cysteine to phenylalanine, the CDR3 consists of 12 amino acids. This entry keeps only the CDR3 DNA: 36 bases, framed from base 1. Germline trimming amounts to 5 bases on V and 9 bases on J, with 2 as the count of junction bases outside the gene matches. The immunoSEQ Assay, a bias-controlled multiplex PCR, was used to amplify TCRbeta CDR3 regions from genomic DNA. Per the source publication's procedure: Nucleated cell counts per sample were estimated from amplification of reference gene primers within the assay. Sequence reads were collapsed and filtered to measure the absolute abundance of every unique TCRbeta CDR3 rearrangement. For each sample, productive Simpson clonality was calculated by taking the square root of Simpson's diversity index across productive rearrangements. Held by TCRdb, this immuneACCESS table contains in-frame sequences only and omits some clones. Under half of the omission traces to an unresolved V gene where checked; the cause of the rest is unknown. V and J calls and clone size come straight from that table; D and trimming were deduced from the DNA. This sample lists fewer than 120,000 clones; more than 75% were detected once. 3.3% of the sample is in the top ten clones.

The sequence derives from a woman aged 50 to 60 with acute or convalescent COVID-19. The chain employs TRBV29-1 and TRBJ2-1; a stretch of 12 junction bases matches TRBD2. The sequenced sample was peripheral blood. Read as DNA, the sequence is TGCAGCGTTAGACTAGCGGGAGCTGAGCAGTTCTTC. Its amino acids are CSVRLAGAEQFF.